These T cell receptor beta chains were read from a single sample in a study of blood T cell repertoires in COVID-19. The repertoire was sequenced with immunoSEQ multiplex PCR; TCRdb's copy has only in-frame clones and lacks some. The sample includes about 270,000 clones, over 75% of them seen just once. Source material: peripheral blood. Source of these receptors: a woman aged 45 to 65 with acute or convalescent COVID-19. Both conserved end residues are part of each CDR3.

CDR3 protein: CASTPTQAVMWDTIYF; V gene: TRBV28; J gene: TRBJ1-3
CDR3 protein: CASRNRRGGEAFF; V gene: TRBV11-2; J gene: TRBJ1-1
CDR3 protein: CASSLQASQETQYF; V gene: TRBV7-2; J gene: TRBJ2-5
CDR3 protein: CASSLGTSGRGRPETQYF; V gene: TRBV5-1; J gene: TRBJ2-5
CDR3 protein: CASSLSRGTYEQYF; V gene: TRBV7-2; J gene: TRBJ2-7
CDR3 protein: CASSFTTNYGYTF; V gene: TRBV27; J gene: TRBJ1-2
CDR3 protein: CAWSRTGGWTEAFF; V gene: TRBV30; J gene: TRBJ1-1
CDR3 protein: CASSLSWTGVGELFF; V gene: TRBV28; J gene: TRBJ2-2
CDR3 protein: CASSLTGELHNEQFF; V gene: TRBV7-9; J gene: TRBJ2-1
CDR3 protein: CAWSTRTSGNPLYEQYF; V gene: TRBV30; J gene: TRBJ2-7
CDR3 protein: CATKLRDSNQPQHF; V gene: TRBV19; J gene: TRBJ1-5
CDR3 protein: CASSLVFRDDQPQHF; V gene: TRBV7-2; J gene: TRBJ1-5
CDR3 protein: CSASPLAGGGDTQYF; V gene: TRBV20-1; J gene: TRBJ2-3
CDR3 protein: CASSRAQGVDYGYTF; V gene: TRBV18; J gene: TRBJ1-2
CDR3 protein: CASSQGLAGGAYEQYF; V gene: TRBV7-2; J gene: TRBJ2-7
CDR3 protein: CASSLFRGLDYGYTF; V gene: TRBV28; J gene: TRBJ1-2
CDR3 protein: CASSPGGTDTQYF; V gene: TRBV7-3; J gene: TRBJ2-3
CDR3 protein: CASSSPGQGAGANVLTF; V gene: TRBV5-1; J gene: TRBJ2-6
CDR3 protein: CASPGGTHGYTF; V gene: TRBV6-5; J gene: TRBJ1-2
CDR3 protein: CASSKTSGSNEQFF; V gene: TRBV9; J gene: TRBJ2-1
CDR3 protein: CASSVETGTEAFF; V gene: TRBV9; J gene: TRBJ1-1
CDR3 protein: CSGTSRNEQFF; V gene: TRBV20-1; J gene: TRBJ2-1
CDR3 protein: CASRSQRGPGELFF; V gene: TRBV7-9; J gene: TRBJ2-2
CDR3 protein: CASSQDLGISVITGELFF; V gene: TRBV4-2; J gene: TRBJ2-2
CDR3 protein: CASSGGSGYTF; V gene: TRBV2; J gene: TRBJ1-2
CDR3 protein: CASSFRGGFANTEAFF; V gene: TRBV27; J gene: TRBJ1-1
CDR3 protein: CASSMTATNEKLFF; V gene: TRBV19; J gene: TRBJ1-4
CDR3 protein: CASSFLAGGPNNEQFF; V gene: TRBV28; J gene: TRBJ2-1